The 15 T cell receptor beta chains listed next were all sequenced from one sample in a study of a mutant IDH1 vaccine in newly diagnosed glioma. The time point is: baseline, week 1 (first vaccination visit). Treatment given: pre-vaccination baseline after standard-of-care therapy. The assay was immunoSEQ multiplex PCR, and TCRdb's table has in-frame clones only and misses some. The sample has tens of thousands of clones, around 85% seen once. The sequences come from PBMCs, collected from a glioma patient treated with radiotherapy, temozolomide or both. The receptors originated from a woman aged 40 to 55 with glioma.

This clone was observed a single time. The chain has TRBV6-1 and TRBJ2-1, with a possible D match to TRBD1 (5 bases). The germline CDR1 and CDR2 sequences are MNHNS and SASEGT. The CDR3 contains 15 residues. Trimming took 4 bases from V and 12 from J, leaving 22 bases between them. The CDR3 DNA follows: TGTGCCAGCAGTGGATGGCCACTTACAGGTGGGTCGCAGTTCTTC. It codes for CASSGWPLTGGSQFF.

This clone appeared a single time. The CDR3 region has the DNA TGTGCCAGCAATAGCCGGGACAGAGTGAACACTGAAGCTTTCTTT. Encoded protein: CASNSRDRVNTEAFF. J is TRBJ1-1 and V is TRBV27; 7 positions agree with TRBD1. The CDR3 spans 15 residues. Unmatched junction bases numbered 8, after V lost 7 bases and J lost 0 bases. From germline, CDR1 is MNHEY and CDR2 SMNVEV (reference sequence).

The chain recombines TRBV6-6 with TRBJ1-2; weak D call: TRBD1 (5 bases). The CDR3 has 14 amino acids. Trimming took 0 bases from V and 5 from J, leaving 10 bases between them. CDR1 is MNHNY and CDR2 is SVGAGI in the germline V gene (reference sequence). CDR3 amino acids: CASSYSGQGYGYTF. In DNA, the CDR3 is TGTGCCAGCAGTTACTCAGGTCAGGGATATGGCTACACCTTC.

This chain links TRBV5-1 with TRBJ2-2, with 7 bases identical to TRBD2. Losses at the gene ends were 4 bases for V and 3 bases for J; bases not matched to a gene: 6. The germline gives CDR1 SGHRS, CDR2 YFSETQ. The CDR3 spans 15 residues. This chain's CDR3 is CASSAGDLDTGELFF. The DNA of the CDR3 is TGCGCCAGCAGCGCGGGAGACTTGGACACCGGGGAGCTGTTTTTT.

This sequence joins TRBV5-1 and TRBJ2-7; 13 bases are shared with TRBD2. CDR3 length: 17 residues. CDR1 SGHRS and CDR2 YFSETQ come from the germline V gene. V shed 0 bases, J shed 4 bases, and the junction held 7 bases outside the gene matches. CDR3 in DNA: TGCGCCAGCAGCTTGGGCTACACTAGCGGGAGGGGGTACGAGCAGTACTTC. Translated, it gives CASSLGYTSGRGYEQYF. The full variable domain, in which reference TRBV5-1 and TRBJ2-7 provide the parts outside the CDR3, is KAGVTQTPRYLIKTRGQQVTLSCSPISGHRSVSWYQQTPGQGLQFLFEYFSETQRNKGNFPGRFSGRQFSNSRSEMNVSTLELGDSALYLCASSLGYTSGRGYEQYFGPGTRLTVT.

CDR3 amino acids: CASSLGARGSSWETQYF. The CDR3 DNA follows: TGCGCCAGCAGCTTGGGGGCTCGGGGGAGTTCTTGGGAGACCCAGTACTTC. The rearrangement links TRBV5-1 to TRBJ2-5; the D gene is possibly TRBD2 (6 bases). Germline V gene data show CDR1 as SGHRS and CDR2 as YFSETQ. V lost 0 bases and J 5 bases, leaving 20 bases between the germline ends. The CDR3 sequence is 17 residues long.

The V and J genes are TRBV7-6 and TRBJ1-1, with no clear D. V was trimmed by 2 bases and J by 2 bases, leaving 0 bases between them. This CDR3 region has 11 residues. In germline, CDR1 is SGHVS, CDR2 FNYEAQ. CDR3 loop: CASSLNTEAFF. The CDR3 DNA sequence: TGTGCCAGCAGCTTAAACACTGAAGCTTTCTTT.

J is TRBJ2-7 and V is TRBV25-1; 7 bases match TRBD2. CDR3 size: 14 residues. The ends lost 4 bases at V and 2 bases at J; junction bases unmatched: 5. Per germline, CDR1 MGHDK and CDR2 SYGVNS. CDR3 bases: TGTGCCAGCAGTGTAGCGGGTAATACCTACGAGCAGTACTTC. As protein: CASSVAGNTYEQYF.

The chain carries TRBV5-6 and TRBJ1-3; perhaps TRBD1 as D (6 bases). With 4 bases removed from V and 0 bases from J, the gap between germline ends came to 8 bases. The CDR3 spans 14 residues. The germline gives CDR1 SGHDT, CDR2 YYEEEE. CDR3 DNA: TGTGCCAGCAGCCAAGGGGGCTCTGGAAACACCATATATTTT. Translation gives CASSQGGSGNTIYF.

The chain joins TRBV4-1 to TRBJ2-1; tentative D call: TRBD1 (5 bases). This CDR3 is built from 17 residues. The V and J ends lost 4 bases and 4 bases respectively, with 20 bases between them. Germline V CDR1 and CDR2: MGHRA, YSYEKL. CDR3 sequence (DNA): TGCGCCAGCAGCCGCCTGAAGGATGGGGCCCTATACAATGAGCAGTTCTTC. Amino acid sequence: CASSRLKDGALYNEQFF.

This clone showed up just a few times. This chain uses TRBV29-1 with TRBJ1-2; D not certain. V lost 2 bases and J lost 4, with 8 bases in between. The CDR3 has 12 residues. From germline, CDR1 is SQVTM and CDR2 ANQGSEA. CDR3 in DNA: TGCAGCGTTGAATTTGGCGGCTATGGCTACACCTTC. Translated, it gives CSVEFGGYGYTF.

This chain joins TRBV4-3 and TRBJ2-7, with D possibly matching TRBD2 (5 bases). Trimming took 1 base from V and 2 from J, leaving 12 bases between them. CDR1 LGHNA and CDR2 YSLEER come from the germline V gene. This CDR3 comprises 15 residues. This chain's CDR3 is CASSQVGGGAYEQYF. DNA of the CDR3: TGCGCCAGCAGCCAAGTAGGCGGAGGCGCCTACGAGCAGTACTTC.

This clone was counted only a few times. The V and J genes are TRBV6-4 and TRBJ1-5, with 7 bases identical to TRBD1. The CDR3 spans 14 residues. Germline trimming cut 0 bases from V and 8 bases from J; bases unmatched to any gene: 4. CDR1 and CDR2 (germline): MRHNA, SNTAGT. As DNA, the CDR3 is TGTGCCAGCAGTGACTCCCCCGGGACAGAGCCCCAGCATTTT. Translated: CASSDSPGTEPQHF.

The V gene is TRBV6-1, the J gene TRBJ2-5; D unresolved. CDR1 is MNHNS and CDR2 is SASEGT in the germline V gene. The CDR3 is made up of 15 amino acids. V was pared by 7 bases and J by 0 bases, with 15 bases between. CDR3 loop: CASIPSAWYQETQYF. CDR3 sequence (DNA): TGTGCCAGCATCCCCAGCGCCTGGTACCAAGAGACCCAGTACTTC.

V usage is TRBV4-1 and J usage is TRBJ1-2; D unresolved. Deletions cut 8 bases from V and 6 bases from J, with 10 bases between. Looked up from germline, CDR1 is MGHRA and CDR2 is YSYEKL. This CDR3 has 11 residues. The chain's CDR3 is CASGWPDGYTF. DNA of the CDR3: TGCGCCAGCGGCTGGCCAGATGGCTACACCTTC.